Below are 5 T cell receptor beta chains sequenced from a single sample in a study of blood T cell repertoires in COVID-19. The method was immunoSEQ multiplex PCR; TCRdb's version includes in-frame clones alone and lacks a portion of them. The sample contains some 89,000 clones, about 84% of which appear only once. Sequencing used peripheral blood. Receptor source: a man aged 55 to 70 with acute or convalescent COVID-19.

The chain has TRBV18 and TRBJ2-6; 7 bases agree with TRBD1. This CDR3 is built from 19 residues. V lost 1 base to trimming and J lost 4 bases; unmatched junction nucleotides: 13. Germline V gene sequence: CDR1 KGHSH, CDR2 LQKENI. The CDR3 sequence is CASSPLVTYTGVGANVLTF. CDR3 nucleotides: TGTGCCAGCTCACCACTTGTCACCTATACAGGGGTCGGGGCCAACGTCCTGACTTTC.

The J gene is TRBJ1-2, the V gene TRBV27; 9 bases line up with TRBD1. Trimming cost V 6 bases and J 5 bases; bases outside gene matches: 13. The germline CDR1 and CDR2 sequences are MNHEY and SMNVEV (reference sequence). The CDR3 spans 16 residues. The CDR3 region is CASSPGTGRFWYGYTF. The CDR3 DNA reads TGTGCCAGCAGCCCCGGGACAGGGCGTTTTTGGTATGGCTACACCTTC.

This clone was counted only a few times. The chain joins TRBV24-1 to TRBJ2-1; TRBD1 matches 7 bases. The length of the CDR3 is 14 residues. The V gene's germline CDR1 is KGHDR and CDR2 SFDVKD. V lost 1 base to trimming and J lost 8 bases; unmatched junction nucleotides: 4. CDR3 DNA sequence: TGTGCCACCAGTGATTTCAGACAGGGCGATGAGCAGTTCTTC. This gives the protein CATSDFRQGDEQFF.

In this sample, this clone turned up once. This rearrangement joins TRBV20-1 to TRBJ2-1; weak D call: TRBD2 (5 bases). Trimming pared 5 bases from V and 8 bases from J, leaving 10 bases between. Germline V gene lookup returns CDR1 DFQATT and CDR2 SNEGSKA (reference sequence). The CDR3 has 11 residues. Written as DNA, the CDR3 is TGCAGTGCTCTTAGCGAGTATGAGCAGTTCTTC. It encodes CSALSEYEQFF.

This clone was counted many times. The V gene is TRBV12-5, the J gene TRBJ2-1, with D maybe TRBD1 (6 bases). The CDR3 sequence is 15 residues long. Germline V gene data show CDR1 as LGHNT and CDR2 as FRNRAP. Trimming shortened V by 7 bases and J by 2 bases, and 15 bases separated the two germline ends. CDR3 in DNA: TGTGCTAGTGCCCTCACAGGGAATGCCTACAATGAGCAGTTCTTC. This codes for CASALTGNAYNEQFF.